This T cell receptor beta chain originates from a study of blood T cell repertoires in COVID-19. Study processing details: Counts of nucleated cells, estimated from reference gene primer amplification, were obtained. Libraries were prepared by immunoSEQ multiplex PCR; TCRdb keeps only in-frame clonotypes and omits some of them. The V and J calls and clone size are taken from that table; D and trimming were inferred from the DNA. The sample yields under 350,000 clones, around 90% seen once. This receptor was obtained from a woman in her 30s with COVID-19, enrolled during active disease. The sample comprised peripheral blood.

The CDR3 DNA reads TGTGCCAGCACCCTCCATAGCTCCTATAATTCACCCCTCCACTTT. Translating it yields CASTLHSSYNSPLHF. The chain has TRBV28 and TRBJ1-6; D is undetermined. V lost 7 bases and J lost 0, with 10 bases in between. CDR1 is MDHEN, CDR2 SYDVKM, per germline. CDR3 length equals 15 residues.